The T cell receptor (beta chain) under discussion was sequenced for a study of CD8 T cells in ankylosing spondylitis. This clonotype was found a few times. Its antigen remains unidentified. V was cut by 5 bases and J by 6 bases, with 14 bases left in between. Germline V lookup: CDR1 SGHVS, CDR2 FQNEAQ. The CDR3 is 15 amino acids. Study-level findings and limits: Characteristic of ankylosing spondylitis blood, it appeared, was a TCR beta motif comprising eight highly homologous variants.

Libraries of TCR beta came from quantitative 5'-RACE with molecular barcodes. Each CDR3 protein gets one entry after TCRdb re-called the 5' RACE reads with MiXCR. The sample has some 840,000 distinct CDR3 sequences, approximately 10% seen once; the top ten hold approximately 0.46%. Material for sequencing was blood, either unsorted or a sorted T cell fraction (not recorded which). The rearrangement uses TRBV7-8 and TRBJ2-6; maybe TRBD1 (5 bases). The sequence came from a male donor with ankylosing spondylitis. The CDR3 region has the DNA TGTGCCAGCAGCGTCCTACAGGTTCCGGCCAACGTCCTGACTTTC. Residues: CASSVLQVPANVLTF.